These 10 T cell receptor beta chains share one sample of origin, sequenced in a study of T cell repertoires in cytomegalovirus infection (dated by TCRdb to 2018 to 2020). The sequencer was an Illumina HiSeq 1500. TCRdb took the public reads, trimmed them with fastp at Q25, ran MiXCR for clone calling and kept in-frame beta chains. Rows merge per CDR3 protein into single entries with the most common DNA and genes. This sample lists roughly 640,000 distinct CDR3 sequences; roughly a quarter were detected once. The top ten clones comprise less than 10% of the sample. Sequenced input: CD8+ T cells from PBMCs. The receptors here all came from a human donor in good health (CMV status not recorded). Some clones in this sample may be carry-over from other donors' samples.

The genes are TRBV7-9 and TRBJ2-7; TRBD2 aligns across 7 bases. The length of the CDR3 is 15 residues. The trim removed 8 bases at V and 0 bases at J, leaving 10 bases unmatched. CDR1 and CDR2 from the germline V gene are SEHNR and FQNEAQ (reference sequence). CDR3: CASGTGTTSSYEQYF. For the CDR3, the DNA is TGTGCCAGCGGCACCGGGACTACGAGCTCCTACGAGCAGTACTTC.

This clonotype was picked up a small number of times. The rearrangement uses TRBV20-1 and TRBJ2-1, with TRBD2 matching 12 bases. Germline V gene lookup returns CDR1 DFQATT and CDR2 SNEGSKA (reference sequence). The CDR3 sequence is 15 residues long. V was pared by 1 base and J by 9 bases, with 7 bases of the junction left unmatched. The CDR3 DNA sequence: TGCAGTGCTAGAGTTTTGCAGACTAGCGGGGGTGAGCAGTTCTTC. Its translation: CSARVLQTSGGEQFF.

This clonotype was seen repeatedly, ten times or more. CDR3 protein: CASSYMRQGGTEAFF. CDR3 nucleotide sequence: TGTGCCAGCAGTTATATGAGACAGGGGGGCACTGAAGCTTTCTTT. This chain uses TRBV28 with TRBJ1-1, with TRBD1 identical over 9 bases. The germline V gene encodes CDR1 MDHEN and CDR2 SYDVKM. CDR3 length: 15 amino acids. V shed 4 bases and J 4 bases; nucleotides not matched to a gene: 7.

Many counts were recorded for this clonotype. The chain couples TRBV7-9 to TRBJ1-2; maybe TRBD1 (5 bases). V lost 2 bases and J 7 bases, leaving 11 bases between the germline ends. Germline CDR1 and CDR2: SEHNR and FQNEAQ (reference sequence). CDR3 size: 13 residues. The CDR3 region has the DNA TGTGCCAGCAGCTTATCAGGGTACGGTGGCTACACCTTC. Residues: CASSLSGYGGYTF. Supplemented by reference TRBV7-9 and TRBJ1-2, the full variable domain reads DTGVSQNPRHKITKRGQNVTFRCDPISEHNRLYWYRQTLGQGPEFLTYFQNEAQLEKSRLLSDRFSAERPKGSFSTLEIQRTEQGDSAMYLCASSLSGYGGYTFGSGTRLTVV.

A few counts support this clonotype. The genes are TRBV4-3 and TRBJ2-3; perhaps D is TRBD1 or TRBD2 (5 bases each). V lost 1 base, J lost 5 bases, and 10 bases lay in between. Germline assignment: CDR1 LGHNA and CDR2 YSLEER. CDR3 size: 14 residues. In DNA form, the CDR3 reads TGCGCCAGCAGCCAAGGGGGGATACAAGATACGCAGTATTTT. Its protein product is CASSQGGIQDTQYF.

In its sample, this clonotype was seen many times. This chain connects TRBV7-9 to TRBJ2-4; either TRBD1 or TRBD2 may supply D (5 bases each). The ends were cut back, 5 bases at V and 5 bases at J, with 13 bases in the middle. Germline CDR1 is SEHNR and CDR2 is FQNEAQ (reference sequence). The CDR3 spans 14 residues. The CDR3 nucleotides are TGTGCCAGCAGCCCCCTGGGGGTAGAAAACATTCAGTACTTC. Encoded protein: CASSPLGVENIQYF.

This clonotype was found many times. The chain uses TRBV7-6 and TRBJ2-7; 7 bases align to TRBD1. Per germline, CDR1 SGHVS and CDR2 FNYEAQ. This CDR3 is built from 15 residues. With V trimmed by 0 bases and J by 6 bases, 8 bases remained unmatched. Here the CDR3 DNA reads TGTGCCAGCAGCTTAGCTTCCGGACAGGCCAGCGAGCAGTACTTC. Amino acid sequence: CASSLASGQASEQYF.

This sequence joins TRBV14 and TRBJ1-2, with D perhaps TRBD1 (6 bases). The CDR3 consists of 14 residues. Germline values: CDR1 SGHDN, CDR2 FVKESK. V shed 6 bases and J shed 6 bases, with 17 bases lying between them. CDR3 in amino acids: CASSRYRVENGYTF. The DNA of the CDR3 is TGTGCCAGCAGTCGATACAGGGTCGAGAATGGCTACACCTTC.

This clonotype was counted ten times or more. The chain recombines TRBV7-9 with TRBJ2-7, with D possibly matching TRBD2 (6 bases). With 6 bases removed from V and 4 bases from J, the gap between germline ends came to 13 bases. This CDR3 region has 13 residues. Germline lookup yields CDR1 SEHNR and CDR2 FQNEAQ (reference sequence). For the CDR3, the DNA is TGTGCCAGCAGAAATACGGGGGATTACGAGCAGTACTTC. It translates to CASRNTGDYEQYF. Supplemented by reference TRBV7-9 and TRBJ2-7, the full variable domain reads DTGVSQNPRHKITKRGQNVTFRCDPISEHNRLYWYRQTLGQGPEFLTYFQNEAQLEKSRLLSDRFSAERPKGSFSTLEIQRTEQGDSAMYLCASRNTGDYEQYFGPGTRLTVT.

This clonotype came up a few times. The chain employs TRBV6-5 and TRBJ1-4; 8 bases are shared with TRBD1. The CDR3 length is 16 residues. CDR1 and CDR2 from the germline V gene are MNHEY and SVGAGI. V was pared by 4 bases and J by 7 bases, with 11 bases of the junction left unmatched. This CDR3 is CASSFLAGGSGEKLFF. In nucleotides, the CDR3 is TGTGCCAGCAGTTTCTTGGCAGGGGGCTCCGGTGAAAAACTGTTTTTT.